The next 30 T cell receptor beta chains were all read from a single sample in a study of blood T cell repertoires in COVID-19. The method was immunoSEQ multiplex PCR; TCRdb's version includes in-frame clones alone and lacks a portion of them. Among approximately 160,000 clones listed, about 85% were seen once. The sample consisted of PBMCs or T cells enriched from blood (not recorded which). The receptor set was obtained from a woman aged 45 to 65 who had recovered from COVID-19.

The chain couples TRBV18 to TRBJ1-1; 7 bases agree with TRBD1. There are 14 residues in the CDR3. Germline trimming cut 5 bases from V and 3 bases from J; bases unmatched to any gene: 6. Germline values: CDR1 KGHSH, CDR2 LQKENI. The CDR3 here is CASSATGRYTEAFF. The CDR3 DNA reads TGTGCCAGCTCAGCGACAGGGCGGTACACTGAAGCTTTCTTT.

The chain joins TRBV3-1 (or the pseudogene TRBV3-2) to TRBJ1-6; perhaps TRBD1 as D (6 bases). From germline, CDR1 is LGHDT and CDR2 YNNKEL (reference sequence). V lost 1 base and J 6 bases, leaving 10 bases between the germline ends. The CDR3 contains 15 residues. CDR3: CASSQVTGTNSPLHF. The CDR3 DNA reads TGTGCCAGCAGCCAAGTTACAGGGACTAATTCACCCCTCCACTTT.

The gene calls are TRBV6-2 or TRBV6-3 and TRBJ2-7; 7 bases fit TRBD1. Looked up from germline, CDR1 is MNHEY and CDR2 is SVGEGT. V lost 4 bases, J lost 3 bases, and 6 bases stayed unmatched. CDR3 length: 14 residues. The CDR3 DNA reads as TGTGCCAGCAGTTCAGACAGGGTTGTCTACGAGCAGTACTTC. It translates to CASSSDRVVYEQYF.

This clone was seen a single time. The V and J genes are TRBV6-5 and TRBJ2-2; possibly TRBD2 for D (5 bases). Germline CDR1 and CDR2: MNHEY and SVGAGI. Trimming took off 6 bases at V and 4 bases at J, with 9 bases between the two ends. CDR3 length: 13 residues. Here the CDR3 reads CASRSGLTGELFF. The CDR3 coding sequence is TGTGCCAGCAGGTCTGGACTCACCGGGGAGCTGTTTTTT.

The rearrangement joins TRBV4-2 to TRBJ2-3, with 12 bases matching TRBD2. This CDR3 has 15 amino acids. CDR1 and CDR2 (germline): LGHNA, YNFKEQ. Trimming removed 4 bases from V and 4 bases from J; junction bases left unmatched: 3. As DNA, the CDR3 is TGTGCCAGCAGCCGGACTAGCGGGACCGCAGATACGCAGTATTTT. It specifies CASSRTSGTADTQYF.

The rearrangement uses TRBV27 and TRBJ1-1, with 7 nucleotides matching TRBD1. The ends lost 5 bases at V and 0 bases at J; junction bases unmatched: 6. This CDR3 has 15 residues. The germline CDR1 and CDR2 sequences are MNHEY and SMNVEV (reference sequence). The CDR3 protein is CASSTRDRLNTEAFF. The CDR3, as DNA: TGTGCCAGCAGTACTCGGGACAGATTGAACACTGAAGCTTTCTTT.

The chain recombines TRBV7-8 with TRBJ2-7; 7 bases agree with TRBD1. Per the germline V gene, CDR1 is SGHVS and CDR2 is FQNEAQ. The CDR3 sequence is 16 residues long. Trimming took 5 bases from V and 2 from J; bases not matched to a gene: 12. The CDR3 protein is CASSLAGTVPTYEQYF. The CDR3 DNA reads TGTGCCAGCAGCCTGGCCGGGACAGTACCCACCTACGAGCAGTACTTC.

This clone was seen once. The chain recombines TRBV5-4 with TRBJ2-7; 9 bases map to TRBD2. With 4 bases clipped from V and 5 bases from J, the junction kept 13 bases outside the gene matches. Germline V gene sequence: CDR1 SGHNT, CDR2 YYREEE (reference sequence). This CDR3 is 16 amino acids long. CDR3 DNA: TGTGCCAGCAGCAAAGGGAGTAGCGGGAGAATCCACGAGCAGTACTTC. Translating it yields CASSKGSSGRIHEQYF. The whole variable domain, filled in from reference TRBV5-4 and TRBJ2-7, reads ETGVTQSPTHLIKTRGQQVTLRCSSQSGHNTVSWYQQALGQGPQFIFQYYREEENGRGNFPPRFSGLQFPNYSSELNVNALELDDSALYLCASSKGSSGRIHEQYFGPGTRLTVT.

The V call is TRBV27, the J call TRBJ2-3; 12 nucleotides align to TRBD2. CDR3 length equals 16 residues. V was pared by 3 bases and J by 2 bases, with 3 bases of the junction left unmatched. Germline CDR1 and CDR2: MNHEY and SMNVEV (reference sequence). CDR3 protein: CASSLLAGGDTDTQYF. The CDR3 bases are TGTGCCAGCAGTTTGCTAGCGGGGGGGGACACAGATACGCAGTATTTT.

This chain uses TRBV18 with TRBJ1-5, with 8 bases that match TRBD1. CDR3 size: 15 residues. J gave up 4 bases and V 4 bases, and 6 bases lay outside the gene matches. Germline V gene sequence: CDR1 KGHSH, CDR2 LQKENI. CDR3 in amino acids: CASSLTQGVNQPQHF. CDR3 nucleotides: TGTGCCAGCTCACTAACACAGGGGGTAAATCAGCCCCAGCATTTT.

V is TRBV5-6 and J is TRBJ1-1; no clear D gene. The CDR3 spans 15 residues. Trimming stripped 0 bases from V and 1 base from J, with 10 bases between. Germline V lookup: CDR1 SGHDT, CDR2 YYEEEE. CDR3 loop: CASSLGRRTNTEAFF. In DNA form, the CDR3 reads TGTGCCAGCAGCTTGGGACGGAGGACGAACACTGAAGCTTTCTTT.

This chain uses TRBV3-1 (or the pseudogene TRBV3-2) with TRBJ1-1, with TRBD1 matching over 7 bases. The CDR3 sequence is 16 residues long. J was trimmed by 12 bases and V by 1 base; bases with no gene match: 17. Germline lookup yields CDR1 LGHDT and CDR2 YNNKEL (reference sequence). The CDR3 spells CASSQAPDRPGVGTFF. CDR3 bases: TGTGCCAGCAGCCAAGCCCCGGACAGGCCGGGGGTAGGGACTTTCTTT.

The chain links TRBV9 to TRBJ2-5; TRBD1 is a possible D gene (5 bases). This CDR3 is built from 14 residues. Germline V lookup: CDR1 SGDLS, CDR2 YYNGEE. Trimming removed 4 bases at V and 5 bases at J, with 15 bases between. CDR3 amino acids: CASSPRPGHETQYF. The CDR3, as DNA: TGTGCCAGCAGCCCAAGGCCAGGGCACGAGACCCAGTACTTC.

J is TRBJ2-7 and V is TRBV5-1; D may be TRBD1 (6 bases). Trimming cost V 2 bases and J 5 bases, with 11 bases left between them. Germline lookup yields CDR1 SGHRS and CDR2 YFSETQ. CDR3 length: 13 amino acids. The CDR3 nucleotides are TGCGCCAGCAGCTTACAGGGATCCCACGAGCAGTACTTC. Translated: CASSLQGSHEQYF.

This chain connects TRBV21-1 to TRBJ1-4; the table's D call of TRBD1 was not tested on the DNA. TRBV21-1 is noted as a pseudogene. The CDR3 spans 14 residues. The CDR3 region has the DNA TGTGCCAGCAGCAGGGCGGACAAGAATGAAAAACTGTTTTTT. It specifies CASSRADKNEKLFF.

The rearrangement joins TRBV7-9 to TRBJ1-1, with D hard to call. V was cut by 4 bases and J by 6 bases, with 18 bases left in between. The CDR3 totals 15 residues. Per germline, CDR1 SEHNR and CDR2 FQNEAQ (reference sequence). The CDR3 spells CASSSTGLTGAEAFF. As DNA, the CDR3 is TGTGCCAGCAGCTCCACCGGATTAACCGGGGCTGAAGCTTTCTTT.

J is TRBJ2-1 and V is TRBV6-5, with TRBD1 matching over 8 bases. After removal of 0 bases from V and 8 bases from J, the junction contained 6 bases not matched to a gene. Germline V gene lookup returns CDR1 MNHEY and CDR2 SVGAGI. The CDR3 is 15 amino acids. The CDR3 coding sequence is TGTGCCAGCAGTTACTCGTGGGACAGGTCCCATGAGCAGTTCTTC. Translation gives CASSYSWDRSHEQFF.

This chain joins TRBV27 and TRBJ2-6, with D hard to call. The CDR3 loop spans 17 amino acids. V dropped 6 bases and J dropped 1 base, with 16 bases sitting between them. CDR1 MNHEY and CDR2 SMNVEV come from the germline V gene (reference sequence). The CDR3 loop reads CASSPRIWSSGANVLTF. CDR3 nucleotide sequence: TGTGCCAGCAGCCCCCGCATCTGGAGTTCTGGGGCCAACGTCCTGACTTTC.

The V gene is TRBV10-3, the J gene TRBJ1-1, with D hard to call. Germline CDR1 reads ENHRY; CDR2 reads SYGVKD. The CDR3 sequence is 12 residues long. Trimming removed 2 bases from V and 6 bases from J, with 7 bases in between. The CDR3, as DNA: TGTGCCATCAGTGAGGGGAGTCCTGAAGCTTTCTTT. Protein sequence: CAISEGSPEAFF.

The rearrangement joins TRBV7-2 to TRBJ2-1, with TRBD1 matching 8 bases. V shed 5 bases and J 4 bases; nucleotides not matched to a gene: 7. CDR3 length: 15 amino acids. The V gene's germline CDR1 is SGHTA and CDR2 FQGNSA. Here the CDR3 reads CASSPGQGLYNEQFF. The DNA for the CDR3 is TGTGCCAGCAGCCCCGGACAGGGACTTTACAATGAGCAGTTCTTC.

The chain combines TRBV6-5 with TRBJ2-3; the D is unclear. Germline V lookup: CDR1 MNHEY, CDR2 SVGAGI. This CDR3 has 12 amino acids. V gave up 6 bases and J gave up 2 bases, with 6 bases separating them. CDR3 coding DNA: TGTGCCAGCAGCATACACACAGATACGCAGTATTTT. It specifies CASSIHTDTQYF.

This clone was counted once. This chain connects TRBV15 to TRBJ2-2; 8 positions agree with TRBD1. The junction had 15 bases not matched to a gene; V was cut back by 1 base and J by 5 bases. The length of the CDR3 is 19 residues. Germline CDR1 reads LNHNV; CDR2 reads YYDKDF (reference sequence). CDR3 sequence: CATSRAGGRGTGPTGELFF. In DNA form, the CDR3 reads TGTGCCACCAGCAGAGCGGGCGGACGCGGGACAGGTCCAACCGGGGAGCTGTTTTTT.

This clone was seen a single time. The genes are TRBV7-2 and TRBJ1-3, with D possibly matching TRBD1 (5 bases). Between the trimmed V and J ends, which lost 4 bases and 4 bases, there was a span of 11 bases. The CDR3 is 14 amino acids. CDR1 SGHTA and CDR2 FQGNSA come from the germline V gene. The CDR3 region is CASSSNGGGNTIYF. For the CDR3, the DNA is TGTGCCAGCAGCTCTAATGGGGGGGGAAACACCATATATTTT.

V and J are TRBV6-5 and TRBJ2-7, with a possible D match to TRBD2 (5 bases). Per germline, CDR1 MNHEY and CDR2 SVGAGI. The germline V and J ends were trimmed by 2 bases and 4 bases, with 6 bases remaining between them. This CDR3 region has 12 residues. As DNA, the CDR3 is TGTGCCAGCAGTTACCGGGGTTACGAGCAGTACTTC. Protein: CASSYRGYEQYF.

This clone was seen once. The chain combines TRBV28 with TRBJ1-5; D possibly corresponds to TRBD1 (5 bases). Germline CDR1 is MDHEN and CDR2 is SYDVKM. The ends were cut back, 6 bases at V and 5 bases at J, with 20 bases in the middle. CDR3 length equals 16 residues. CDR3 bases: TGTGCCAGCAGATTAGGGCGTGACAGATCTCATCAGCCCCAGCATTTT. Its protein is CASRLGRDRSHQPQHF.

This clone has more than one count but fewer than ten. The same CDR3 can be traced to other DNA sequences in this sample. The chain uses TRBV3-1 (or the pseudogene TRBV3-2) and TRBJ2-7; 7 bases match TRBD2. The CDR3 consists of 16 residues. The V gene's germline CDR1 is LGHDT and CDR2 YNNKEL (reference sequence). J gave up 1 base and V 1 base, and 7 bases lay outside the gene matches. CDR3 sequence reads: CASSQAGGSISYEQYF. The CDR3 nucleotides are TGTGCCAGCAGCCAAGCTGGCGGGAGTATTTCCTACGAGCAGTACTTC.

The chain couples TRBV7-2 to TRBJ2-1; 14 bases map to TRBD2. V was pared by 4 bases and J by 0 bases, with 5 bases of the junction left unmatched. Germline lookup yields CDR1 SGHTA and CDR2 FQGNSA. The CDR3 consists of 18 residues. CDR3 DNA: TGTGCCAGCAGCTCGGGACTAGCGGGAGTAAGCTCCTACAATGAGCAGTTCTTC. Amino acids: CASSSGLAGVSSYNEQFF.

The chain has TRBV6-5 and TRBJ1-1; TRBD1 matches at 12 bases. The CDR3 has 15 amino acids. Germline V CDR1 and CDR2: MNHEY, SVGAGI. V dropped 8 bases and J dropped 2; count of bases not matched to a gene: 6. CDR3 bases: TGTGCCAGCCGGGGGACAGGGGGCGTTAACACTGAAGCTTTCTTT. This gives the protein CASRGTGGVNTEAFF.

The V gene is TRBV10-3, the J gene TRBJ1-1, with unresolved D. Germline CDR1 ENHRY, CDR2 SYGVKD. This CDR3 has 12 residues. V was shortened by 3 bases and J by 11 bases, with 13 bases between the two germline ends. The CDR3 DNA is TGTGCCATCAGTGATGAGTCGATTATGGCTTTCTTT. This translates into CAISDESIMAFF.

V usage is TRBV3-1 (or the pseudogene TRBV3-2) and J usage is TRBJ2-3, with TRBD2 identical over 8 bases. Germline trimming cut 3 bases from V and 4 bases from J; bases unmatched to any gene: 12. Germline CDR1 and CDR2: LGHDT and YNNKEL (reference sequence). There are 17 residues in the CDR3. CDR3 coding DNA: TGTGCCAGCAGCCACCGAAGGGGGACTAGTTGGCCAGATACGCAGTATTTT. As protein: CASSHRRGTSWPDTQYF.